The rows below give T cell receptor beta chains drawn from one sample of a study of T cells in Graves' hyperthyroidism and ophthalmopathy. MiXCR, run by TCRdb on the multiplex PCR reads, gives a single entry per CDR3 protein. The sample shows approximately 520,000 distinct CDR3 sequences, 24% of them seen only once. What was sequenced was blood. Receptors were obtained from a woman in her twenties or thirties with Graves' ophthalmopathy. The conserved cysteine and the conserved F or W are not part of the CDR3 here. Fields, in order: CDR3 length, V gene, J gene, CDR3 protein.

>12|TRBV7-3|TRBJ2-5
ASSLSRIQETQY
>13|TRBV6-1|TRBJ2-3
ASSDPTLSTDTQY
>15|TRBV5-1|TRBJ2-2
ASSLTLSGRSTGELF
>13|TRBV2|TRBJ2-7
ASSDSRDRDYEQY
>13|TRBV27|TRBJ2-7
ASSHPGQGSDEQY
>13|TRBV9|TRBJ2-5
ASSVATTAGETQY
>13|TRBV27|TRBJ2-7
ASSLSGTGLNEQY
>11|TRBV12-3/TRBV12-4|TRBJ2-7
ASTPVGGGEQY
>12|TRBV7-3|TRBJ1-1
ASSLGLANTEAF
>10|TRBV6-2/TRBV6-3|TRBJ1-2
ASSYTGRGYT
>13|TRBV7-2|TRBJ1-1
ASSLAYPANTEAF
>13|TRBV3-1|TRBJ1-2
ASSQEKGRGYGYT
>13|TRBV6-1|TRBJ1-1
ASSEGSYMNTEAF
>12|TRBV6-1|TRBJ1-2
ASSTPTGFYGYT
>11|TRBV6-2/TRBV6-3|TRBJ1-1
ASGQGARTEAF
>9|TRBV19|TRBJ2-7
ASSNAYEQY
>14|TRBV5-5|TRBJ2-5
ASSREVADLGETQY
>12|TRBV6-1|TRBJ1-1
ASIVRGRDTEAF
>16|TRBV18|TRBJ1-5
ASSPRRTGLYSNQPQH
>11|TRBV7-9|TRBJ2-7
ASRASREVEQY
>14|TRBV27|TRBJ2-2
ASTRPGAGGTGELF
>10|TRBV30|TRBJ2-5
AWSSGQETQY
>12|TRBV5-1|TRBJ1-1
ASSSRGQDTEAF
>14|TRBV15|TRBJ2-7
ATSRVNAGAPYEQY
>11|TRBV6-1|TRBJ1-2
ASTQGYDYGYT
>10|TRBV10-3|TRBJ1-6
AIRGQGSPLH
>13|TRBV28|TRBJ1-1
ASSFLGERGAEAF
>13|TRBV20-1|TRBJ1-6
SAWDGSTYNSPLH
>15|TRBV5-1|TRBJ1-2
ASSLWALLPVGYGYT
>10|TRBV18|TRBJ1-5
ASSTQGQPQH
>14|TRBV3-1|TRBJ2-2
ASSQDRDFYTGELF
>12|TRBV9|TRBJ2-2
ASSTRYVAGELF
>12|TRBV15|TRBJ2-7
ATSRVPGPYEQY
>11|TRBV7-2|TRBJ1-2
ASSLGPYYGYT
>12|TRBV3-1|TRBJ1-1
ASSQEARLSGAF
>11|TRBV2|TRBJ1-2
ASSVTDNYGYT
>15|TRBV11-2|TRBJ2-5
ASSLEGLAGVQETQY
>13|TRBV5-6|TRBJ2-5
ASSLVGAGGRDQY
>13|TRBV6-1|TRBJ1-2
ASSEGQKTNYGYT
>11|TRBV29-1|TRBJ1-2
SVEVFGGEGYT